What follows are 27 T cell receptor beta chains derived from one specimen sequenced in a study of T cell clonotyping in hematopoietic cell transplantation. Clones were read by immunoSEQ multiplex PCR, and TCRdb kept only the in-frame ones, dropping some. The data contain tens of thousands of clones, under 85% of them singletons. Time point: recipient sample about 28 days before transplant, after cytoreduction. This specimen consisted of peripheral blood mononuclear cells, obtained before stem cell transplant. Every receptor here comes from a man over 45 with myelodysplastic syndrome. Some clones in this sample may be carry-over from other donors' samples.

The chain joins TRBV29-1 to TRBJ1-1; perhaps TRBD1 as D (5 bases). The CDR3 totals 14 residues. Germline lookup yields CDR1 SQVTM and CDR2 ANQGSEA. The V and J ends lost 7 bases and 5 bases respectively, with 20 bases between them. The CDR3 sequence: CSANAGGAATEAFF. CDR3 bases: TGCAGCGCCAATGCGGGGGGTGCCGCTACTGAAGCTTTCTTT.

This clone was seen just once. Written as DNA, the CDR3 is TGCGCCAGCAGCAGCGGGCTTCCCTACGAGCAGTACTTC. It specifies CASSSGLPYEQYF. The V gene is TRBV5-1, the J gene TRBJ2-7; weak D call: TRBD2 (6 bases). The CDR3 spans 13 residues. Germline lookup yields CDR1 SGHRS and CDR2 YFSETQ. V lost 4 bases and J lost 2, with 10 bases in between.

This clone has only one observation. The V gene is TRBV2, the J gene TRBJ1-2; D gene uncertain. Trimming shortened V by 3 bases and J by 8 bases, and 13 bases separated the two germline ends. This CDR3 has 13 amino acids. Germline V gives CDR1 SNHLY, CDR2 FYNNEI. The DNA of the CDR3 is TGTGCCAGCAGTGATAGGGCAGCAAACGGCTACACCTTC. Amino acids: CASSDRAANGYTF.

V and J are TRBV25-1 and TRBJ1-5, with D unresolved. This CDR3 contains 14 residues. Germline-derived CDR1 and CDR2 are MGHDK and SYGVNS. Between the trimmed V and J ends, which lost 4 bases and 4 bases, there was a span of 11 bases. The CDR3 reads CASSVAGMNQPQHF. The CDR3 bases are TGTGCCAGCAGTGTGGCGGGGATGAATCAGCCCCAGCATTTT.

The CDR3 DNA follows: TGTGCCAGCAGCTTAGCCGGGGGGTCCTCAGATACGCAGTATTTT. Its protein is CASSLAGGSSDTQYF. The chain combines TRBV7-6 with TRBJ2-3; 7 positions agree with TRBD2. The ends lost 0 bases at V and 4 bases at J; junction bases unmatched: 4. This CDR3 contains 15 residues. Per the germline V gene, CDR1 is SGHVS and CDR2 is FNYEAQ.

V is TRBV6-4 and J is TRBJ2-6, with TRBD2 identical over 7 bases. The germline CDR1 and CDR2 sequences are MRHNA and SNTAGT. This CDR3 has 16 residues. Germline trimming cut 10 bases from V and 2 bases from J; bases unmatched to any gene: 11. The CDR3 DNA is TGTGCCACTACCTTGGGAGGGGCAACTGGGGCCAACGTCCTGACTTTC. Translated, it gives CATTLGGATGANVLTF.

This chain joins TRBV4-1 and TRBJ2-7; the D is unclear. In germline, CDR1 is MGHRA, CDR2 YSYEKL. This CDR3 spans 15 amino acids. The V end lost 2 bases, the J end lost 3 bases, and 14 bases lay between the germline ends. The CDR3 protein is CASSQLPGLGYEQYF. Written as DNA, the CDR3 is TGCGCCAGCAGCCAACTACCGGGTCTCGGCTACGAGCAGTACTTC.

The V call is TRBV6-5, the J call TRBJ2-7; the D gene is possibly TRBD1 (5 bases). V gave up 4 bases and J gave up 3 bases, with 19 bases separating them. Germline assignment: CDR1 MNHEY and CDR2 SVGAGI. This CDR3 has 16 amino acids. The DNA for the CDR3 is TGTGCCAGCAGTTCACTTCAGGGTAAAGTGGTCTACGAGCAGTACTTC. Translation: CASSSLQGKVVYEQYF.

This sequence joins TRBV7-7 and TRBJ2-3, with a tentative D call TRBD2 (5 bases). The CDR3 runs 13 residues. The germline gives CDR1 SSHAT, CDR2 FNYEAQ (reference sequence). V was clipped by 1 base and J by 6 bases, with 8 bases between them. The CDR3 region is CASSLDRGDTQYF. Here the CDR3 DNA reads TGTGCCAGCAGCTTAGACCGCGGGGATACGCAGTATTTT.

This chain links TRBV19 with TRBJ2-1, with D perhaps assigned TRBD1 or TRBD2 (5 bases each). The CDR3 covers 13 residues. The V and J ends lost 7 bases and 5 bases respectively, with 12 bases between them. Germline assignment: CDR1 LNHDA and CDR2 SQIVND (reference sequence). This CDR3 is CASKVVGDNEQFF. CDR3 coding DNA: TGTGCCAGTAAAGTGGTGGGGGACAATGAGCAGTTCTTC. The variable domain in full, completed from reference TRBV19 and TRBJ2-1, reads DGGITQSPKYLFRKEGQNVTLSCEQNLNHDAMYWYRQDPGQGLRLIYYSQIVNDFQKGDIAEGYSVSREKKESFPLTVTSAQKNPTAFYLCASKVVGDNEQFFGPGTRLTVL.

The chain links TRBV2 to TRBJ1-6; D gene ambiguous. Trimming took off 7 bases at V and 8 bases at J, with 15 bases between the two ends. The CDR3 is 14 residues long. CDR1 is SNHLY, CDR2 FYNNEI, per germline. Here the CDR3 reads CASTDAGIYSPLHF. In DNA form, the CDR3 reads TGTGCCAGCACCGACGCGGGAATCTATTCACCCCTCCACTTT. Full variable domain (missing parts from reference TRBV2 and TRBJ1-6): EPEVTQTPSHQVTQMGQEVILRCVPISNHLYFYWYRQILGQKVEFLVSFYNNEISEKSEIFDDQFSVERPDGSNFTLKIRSTKLEDSAMYFCASTDAGIYSPLHFGNGTRLTVT.

As regards this clone: Other DNA sequences in the sample encode the same CDR3. J is TRBJ2-5 and V is TRBV6-1; 12 nucleotides agree with TRBD2. The CDR3 is 16 amino acids. The V segment lost 4 bases and the J segment 4 bases; nucleotides outside the gene matches: 7. Per the germline V gene, CDR1 is MNHNS and CDR2 is SASEGT. The CDR3 DNA sequence: TGTGCCAGCAGTGGGCCGACTAGCGGGAGACGAGAGACCCAGTACTTC. Its protein product is CASSGPTSGRRETQYF.

The chain employs TRBV19 and TRBJ2-3; 12 bases are shared with TRBD2. Germline values: CDR1 LNHDA, CDR2 SQIVND (reference sequence). The length of the CDR3 is 17 residues. V shed 5 bases and J 4 bases; nucleotides not matched to a gene: 10. The CDR3 sequence is CASSPLAGGRGSDTQYF. As DNA, the CDR3 is TGTGCCAGTAGTCCTCTAGCGGGGGGGAGGGGGTCAGATACGCAGTATTTT.

The V and J genes are TRBV30 and TRBJ1-2; D is unclear. The CDR3 contains 12 residues. The germline V gene encodes CDR1 GTSNPN and CDR2 SVGIG (reference sequence). With 4 bases removed from V and 5 bases from J, the gap between germline ends came to 11 bases. CDR3 residues: CAWKQSLYGYTF. DNA of the CDR3: TGTGCCTGGAAACAGAGCTTGTATGGCTACACCTTC. The whole variable domain, remainder taken from reference TRBV30 and TRBJ1-2, is SQTIHQWPATLVQPVGSPLSLECTVEGTSNPNLYWYRQAAGRGLQLLFYSVGIGQISSEVPQNLSASRPQDRQFILSSKKLLLSDSGFYLCAWKQSLYGYTFGSGTRLTVV.

V gene TRBV6-5 combines with J gene TRBJ1-5; no clear D. Between the trimmed V and J ends, which lost 0 bases and 0 bases, there was a span of 3 bases. The CDR3 has 14 amino acids. Germline CDR1 reads MNHEY; CDR2 reads SVGAGI. The DNA of the CDR3 is TGTGCCAGCAGTTACTCATATAGCAATCAGCCCCAGCATTTT. As protein: CASSYSYSNQPQHF.

The chain is built from TRBV11-2 and TRBJ1-2; TRBD1 aligns across 10 bases. This CDR3 has 14 residues. Unmatched junction bases numbered 7, after V lost 9 bases and J lost 3 bases. CDR1 and CDR2 (germline): SGHAT, FQNNGV. CDR3 nucleotides: TGTGCCAGTCAGTGGGACAGGGGTGACTATGGCTACACCTTC. Translation: CASQWDRGDYGYTF.

The chain is built from TRBV7-9 and TRBJ1-2; possibly TRBD1 for D (5 bases). V was pared by 5 bases and J by 2 bases, with 9 bases between. This CDR3 has 13 residues. Germline-derived CDR1 and CDR2 are SEHNR and FQNEAQ (reference sequence). The CDR3 DNA sequence: TGTGCCAGCAGCGGGGACGGCAACTATGGCTACACCTTC. Translating gives CASSGDGNYGYTF.

This clone was seen a single time. V gene TRBV28 combines with J gene TRBJ2-7; a possible D gene is TRBD2 (5 bases). The CDR3 runs 14 residues. The ends were cut back, 3 bases at V and 7 bases at J, with 16 bases in the middle. CDR1 is MDHEN and CDR2 is SYDVKM in the germline V gene. Written as DNA, the CDR3 is TGTGCCAGCAGTTTTCGGGATCCCCGGCGGGAGCAGTACTTC. Amino acid sequence: CASSFRDPRREQYF.

V usage is TRBV28 and J usage is TRBJ1-6, with 10 bases matching TRBD1. Trimming removed 5 bases from V and 8 bases from J; junction bases left unmatched: 6. CDR3 length: 15 amino acids. The germline CDR1 and CDR2 sequences are MDHEN and SYDVKM. CDR3 coding DNA: TGTGCCAGCAGTACTCATGGACAGGGGGATTCACCCCTCCACTTT. Its protein is CASSTHGQGDSPLHF.

The chain has TRBV5-1 and TRBJ2-7; TRBD1 matches 10 bases. With V trimmed by 4 bases and J by 6 bases, 7 bases remained unmatched. The CDR3 length is 14 residues. The germline V gene has CDR1 SGHRS and CDR2 YFSETQ. The CDR3 DNA reads as TGCGCCAGCAGCCAGGGACAGGGGAGTCGCGAGCAGTACTTC. Amino acids: CASSQGQGSREQYF.

V usage is TRBV7-2 and J usage is TRBJ1-6, with D possibly being TRBD1 (6 bases). Germline CDR1 is SGHTA and CDR2 is FQGNSA. Trimming removed 4 bases from V and 10 bases from J, with 11 bases in between. CDR3 size: 13 residues. CDR3 sequence: CASSSWTESPLHF. The CDR3 nucleotides read TGTGCCAGCAGCTCCTGGACAGAATCACCCCTCCACTTT.

The chain combines TRBV6-6 with TRBJ2-7, with D tentatively TRBD2 (5 bases). The CDR3 sequence is 13 residues long. With 5 bases removed from V and 3 bases from J, the gap between germline ends came to 11 bases. Germline CDR1 and CDR2: MNHNY and SVGAGI (reference sequence). The CDR3 reads CASSTSDGYEQYF. For the CDR3, the DNA is TGTGCCAGCAGTACTAGTGACGGCTACGAGCAGTACTTC.

The rearrangement joins TRBV30 to TRBJ2-5; D not resolved. This CDR3 is built from 11 residues. The V gene lost 0 bases and the J gene lost 2 bases, with 1 base spanning the gap. Per the germline V gene, CDR1 is GTSNPN and CDR2 is SVGIG (reference sequence). The chain's CDR3 is CAWSVQETQYF. The CDR3, as DNA: TGTGCCTGGAGTGTACAAGAGACCCAGTACTTC.

The chain links TRBV6-1 to TRBJ1-1; 8 nucleotides align to TRBD1. The CDR3 is 15 residues long. The ends lost 2 bases at V and 0 bases at J; junction bases unmatched: 2. From germline, CDR1 is MNHNS and CDR2 SASEGT. The CDR3 bases are TGTGCCAGCAGTGAACCGGACAGGGTGAACACTGAAGCTTTCTTT. Protein sequence: CASSEPDRVNTEAFF.

This clone was recorded once. This chain joins TRBV5-1 and TRBJ2-1; D may be TRBD2 (7 bases). The V gene lost 7 bases and the J gene lost 5 bases, with 16 bases spanning the gap. Germline loops: CDR1 SGHRS, CDR2 YFSETQ. This CDR3 comprises 14 residues. Here the CDR3 reads CASYVGGRNNEQFF. CDR3 bases: TGCGCCAGCTACGTCGGGGGGCGCAACAATGAGCAGTTCTTC.

This chain joins TRBV28 and TRBJ2-7; D unclear. This CDR3 has 11 residues. Looked up from germline, CDR1 is MDHEN and CDR2 is SYDVKM. Trimming stripped 0 bases from V and 5 bases from J, with 2 bases between. Here the CDR3 DNA reads TGTGCCAGCAGTTTATGCGACGAGCAGTACTTC. Amino acids: CASSLCDEQYF.

This rearrangement joins TRBV9 to TRBJ2-1; 11 bases fit TRBD2. Germline values: CDR1 SGDLS, CDR2 YYNGEE. The ends lost 0 bases at V and 8 bases at J; junction bases unmatched: 7. This CDR3 comprises 16 residues. CDR3 protein: CASSVGDSGGVYEQFF. The CDR3 coding sequence is TGTGCCAGCAGCGTAGGCGATAGCGGGGGGGTATATGAGCAGTTCTTC.